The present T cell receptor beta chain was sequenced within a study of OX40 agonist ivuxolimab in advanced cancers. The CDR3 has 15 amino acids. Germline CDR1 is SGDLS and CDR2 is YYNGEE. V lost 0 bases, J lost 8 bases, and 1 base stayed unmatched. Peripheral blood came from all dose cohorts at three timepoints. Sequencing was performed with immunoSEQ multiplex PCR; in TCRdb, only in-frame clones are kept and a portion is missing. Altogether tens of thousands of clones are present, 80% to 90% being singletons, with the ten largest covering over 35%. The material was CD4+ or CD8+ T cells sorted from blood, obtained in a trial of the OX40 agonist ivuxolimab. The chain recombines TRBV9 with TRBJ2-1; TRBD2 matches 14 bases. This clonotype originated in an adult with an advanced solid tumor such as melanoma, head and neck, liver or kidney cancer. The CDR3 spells CASSVVGLAGDEQFF. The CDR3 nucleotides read TGTGCCAGCAGCGTAGTGGGACTAGCGGGAGATGAGCAGTTCTTC.